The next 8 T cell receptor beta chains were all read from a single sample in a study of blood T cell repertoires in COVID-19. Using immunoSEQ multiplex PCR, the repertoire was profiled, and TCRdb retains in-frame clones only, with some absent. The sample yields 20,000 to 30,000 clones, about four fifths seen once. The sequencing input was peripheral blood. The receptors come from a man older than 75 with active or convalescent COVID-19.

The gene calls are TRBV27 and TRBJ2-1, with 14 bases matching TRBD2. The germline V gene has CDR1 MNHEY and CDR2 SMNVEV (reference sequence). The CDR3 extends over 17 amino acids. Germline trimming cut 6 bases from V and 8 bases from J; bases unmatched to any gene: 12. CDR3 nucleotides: TGTGCCAGCAGGATTCGGAGGGGACTAGCGGGAGTATATGAGCAGTTCTTC. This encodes CASRIRRGLAGVYEQFF.

The CDR3 is CSVVQTYEQYF. CDR3 bases: TGCAGCGTTGTCCAGACTTACGAGCAGTACTTC. This chain connects TRBV29-1 to TRBJ2-7; no definite D call. Trimming removed 4 bases from V and 4 bases from J, with 8 bases in between. The V gene's germline CDR1 is SQVTM and CDR2 ANQGSEA. This CDR3 contains 11 residues.

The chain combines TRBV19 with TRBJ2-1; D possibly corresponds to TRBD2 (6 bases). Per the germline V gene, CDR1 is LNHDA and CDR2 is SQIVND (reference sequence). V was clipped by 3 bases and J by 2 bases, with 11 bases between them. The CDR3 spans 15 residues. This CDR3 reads CASSMGGSPYNEQFF. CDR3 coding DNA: TGTGCCAGTAGTATGGGAGGTAGCCCCTACAATGAGCAGTTCTTC.

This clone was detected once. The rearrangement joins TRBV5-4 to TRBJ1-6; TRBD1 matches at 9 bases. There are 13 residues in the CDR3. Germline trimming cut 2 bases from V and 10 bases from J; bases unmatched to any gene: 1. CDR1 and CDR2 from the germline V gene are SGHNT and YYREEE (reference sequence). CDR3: CASSFDRGSPLHF. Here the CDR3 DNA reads TGTGCCAGCAGCTTTGACAGGGGGTCACCCCTCCACTTT. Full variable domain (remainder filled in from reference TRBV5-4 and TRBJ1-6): ETGVTQSPTHLIKTRGQQVTLRCSSQSGHNTVSWYQQALGQGPQFIFQYYREEENGRGNFPPRFSGLQFPNYSSELNVNALELDDSALYLCASSFDRGSPLHFGNGTRLTVT.

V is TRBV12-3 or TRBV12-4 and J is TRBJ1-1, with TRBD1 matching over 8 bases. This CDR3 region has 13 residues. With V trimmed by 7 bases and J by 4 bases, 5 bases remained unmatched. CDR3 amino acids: CASTRTGTTEAFF. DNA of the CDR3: TGTGCCAGCACCAGGACAGGGACCACTGAAGCTTTCTTT.

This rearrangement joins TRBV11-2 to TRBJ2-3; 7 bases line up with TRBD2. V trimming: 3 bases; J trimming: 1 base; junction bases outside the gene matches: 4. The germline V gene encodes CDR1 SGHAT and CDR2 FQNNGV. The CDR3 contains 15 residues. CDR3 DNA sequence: TGTGCCAGCAGCTTGGGTGCGGGGGGCACAGATACGCAGTATTTT. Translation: CASSLGAGGTDTQYF.

The CDR3 nucleotides read TGTGCCAGCAGCCCGAGGGGGGGAAACTTGAACACTGAAGCTTTCTTT. Amino acid sequence: CASSPRGGNLNTEAFF. The chain employs TRBV7-8 and TRBJ1-1; tentatively, D is TRBD1 (6 bases). Per germline, CDR1 SGHVS and CDR2 FQNEAQ. This CDR3 spans 16 amino acids. With 5 bases removed from V and 0 bases from J, the gap between germline ends came to 16 bases.

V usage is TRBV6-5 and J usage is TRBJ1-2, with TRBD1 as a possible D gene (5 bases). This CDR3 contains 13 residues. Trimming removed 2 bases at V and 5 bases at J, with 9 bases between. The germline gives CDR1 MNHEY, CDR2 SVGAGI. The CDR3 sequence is CASSYGAGYGYTF. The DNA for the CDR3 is TGTGCCAGCAGTTACGGGGCAGGGTATGGCTACACCTTC.